The 30 T cell receptor beta chains listed next were all sequenced from one sample in a study of cytomegalovirus exposure and HLA in healthy donors. The PCR contained 60 Vbeta and 13 Jbeta primers. The method was immunoSEQ multiplex PCR; TCRdb's version includes in-frame clones alone and lacks a portion of them. This sample has some 99,000 clones, with over 65% found just once. The sample comprised PBMCs. Receptors were obtained from a male donor in good health and CMV-seronegative.

This chain uses TRBV9 with TRBJ2-5; D is undetermined. CDR1 is SGDLS, CDR2 YYNGEE, per germline. The germline V and J ends were trimmed by 4 bases and 1 base, with 20 bases remaining between them. The CDR3 sequence is 17 residues long. The DNA of the CDR3 is TGTGCCAGCAGCAGAACCCCTGTAGCATCGGGCCAAGAGACCCAGTACTTC. Translated: CASSRTPVASGQETQYF.

DNA of the CDR3: TGTGCCAGCAGTGCGCAACAGGGAAAGCGGCCTGAAGCTTTCTTT. It codes for CASSAQQGKRPEAFF. The chain recombines TRBV2 with TRBJ1-1; D is possibly TRBD1 (6 bases). Trimming cost V 4 bases and J 6 bases, with 18 bases left between them. Per germline, CDR1 SNHLY and CDR2 FYNNEI. This CDR3 has 15 residues. Variable domain in full (rest from reference TRBV2 and TRBJ1-1): EPEVTQTPSHQVTQMGQEVILRCVPISNHLYFYWYRQILGQKVEFLVSFYNNEISEKSEIFDDQFSVERPDGSNFTLKIRSTKLEDSAMYFCASSAQQGKRPEAFFGQGTRLTVV.

This chain connects TRBV19 to TRBJ1-5, with TRBD1 matching 7 bases. Germline CDR1 is LNHDA and CDR2 is SQIVND (reference sequence). J gave up 7 bases and V 4 bases, and 4 bases lay outside the gene matches. The CDR3 spans 13 residues. The CDR3 region is CASSNDRVQPQHF. The CDR3 DNA is TGTGCCAGTAGTAACGACAGGGTGCAGCCCCAGCATTTT. Looking up the rest from reference TRBV19 and TRBJ1-5 gives the full variable domain: DGGITQSPKYLFRKEGQNVTLSCEQNLNHDAMYWYRQDPGQGLRLIYYSQIVNDFQKGDIAEGYSVSREKKESFPLTVTSAQKNPTAFYLCASSNDRVQPQHFGDGTRLSIL.

The gene calls are TRBV7-2 and TRBJ1-1; tentatively, D is TRBD1 (6 bases). Germline V CDR1 and CDR2: SGHTA, FQGNSA. This CDR3 contains 13 residues. V lost 3 bases, J lost 11 bases, and 16 bases lay in between. CDR3 nucleotides: TGTGCCAGCAGCTTCCCGGGAGGGGGAGGGGCTTTCTTT. It specifies CASSFPGGGGAFF. Variable domain in full (rest from reference TRBV7-2 and TRBJ1-1): GAGVSQSPSNKVTEKGKDVELRCDPISGHTALYWYRQSLGQGLEFLIYFQGNSAPDKSGLPSDRFSAERTGGSVSTLTIQRTQQEDSAVYLCASSFPGGGGAFFGQGTRLTVV.

In this sample, this clone turned up once. This chain links TRBV27 with TRBJ2-1, with 10 nucleotides matching TRBD2. Germline CDR1 and CDR2: MNHEY and SMNVEV (reference sequence). CDR3 length: 14 residues. V lost 3 bases to trimming and J lost 9 bases; unmatched junction nucleotides: 5. The CDR3: CASSFRTSGSEQFF. The CDR3 nucleotides read TGTGCCAGCAGTTTCCGGACTAGCGGCAGTGAGCAGTTCTTC.

This clone was counted only a few times. The rearrangement links TRBV6-6 to TRBJ1-2; possible D gene TRBD1, 6 bases. The CDR3 is 16 residues long. V was pared by 6 bases and J by 3 bases, with 20 bases between. CDR1 MNHNY and CDR2 SVGAGI come from the germline V gene (reference sequence). The CDR3 is CASSRNLWGGDYGYTF. CDR3 nucleotides: TGTGCCAGCAGCCGAAACCTATGGGGGGGCGACTATGGCTACACCTTC.

This chain connects TRBV7-9 to TRBJ2-3; D unclear. The CDR3 spans 13 residues. Trimming shortened V by 2 bases and J by 4 bases, and 7 bases separated the two germline ends. Per the germline V gene, CDR1 is SEHNR and CDR2 is FQNEAQ (reference sequence). The chain's CDR3 is CASSLFPADTQYF. In DNA form, the CDR3 reads TGTGCCAGCAGCTTATTTCCTGCAGATACGCAGTATTTT.

The V call is TRBV4-3, the J call TRBJ2-7, with D tentatively TRBD2 (6 bases). V lost 1 base and J lost 5, with 15 bases in between. The CDR3 has 15 residues. Germline CDR1 LGHNA, CDR2 YSLEER. This CDR3 is CASSQGTGDIHEQYF. The CDR3 bases are TGCGCCAGCAGCCAAGGAACGGGAGATATCCACGAGCAGTACTTC.

V gene TRBV7-3 combines with J gene TRBJ2-3; 8 bases are shared with TRBD1. The V segment lost 2 bases and the J segment 2 bases; nucleotides outside the gene matches: 3. The CDR3 is 15 amino acids. Germline V gene data show CDR1 as SGHTA and CDR2 as FQGTGA. The CDR3, as DNA: TGTGCCAGCAGCTTACAGGGGGCGCCCACAGATACGCAGTATTTT. Translation gives CASSLQGAPTDTQYF. Variable domain in full (rest from reference TRBV7-3 and TRBJ2-3): GAGVSQTPSNKVTEKGKYVELRCDPISGHTALYWYRQSLGQGPEFLIYFQGTGAADDSGLPNDRFFAVRPEGSVSTLKIQRTERGDSAVYLCASSLQGAPTDTQYFGPGTRLTVL.

This clone was counted between two and nine times. This chain links TRBV9 with TRBJ1-1, with 8 bases that match TRBD1. This CDR3 spans 15 amino acids. The V gene end was trimmed by 0 bases and the J gene end by 2 bases; junction bases not matched to a gene: 3. CDR1 SGDLS and CDR2 YYNGEE come from the germline V gene. CDR3 coding DNA: TGTGCCAGCAGCGTAGCCCCAGGGGGCAACACTGAAGCTTTCTTT. As protein: CASSVAPGGNTEAFF.

This clone was seen a handful of times. V usage is TRBV5-1 and J usage is TRBJ1-5; 7 nucleotides align to TRBD1. This CDR3 region has 14 residues. The ends lost 0 bases at V and 6 bases at J; junction bases unmatched: 3. Germline CDR1 reads SGHRS; CDR2 reads YFSETQ. The CDR3 is CASSLEGAPQPQHF. The CDR3 bases are TGCGCCAGCAGCTTGGAGGGGGCCCCTCAGCCCCAGCATTTT.

The rearrangement joins TRBV28 to TRBJ2-7; D ambiguous. V lost 5 bases to trimming and J lost 4 bases, with 15 bases between them. Looked up from germline, CDR1 is MDHEN and CDR2 is SYDVKM. The CDR3 totals 14 residues. This chain's CDR3 is CASSRLWKAYEQYF. The CDR3 DNA follows: TGTGCCAGCAGTCGACTCTGGAAGGCTTACGAGCAGTACTTC.

The J gene is TRBJ2-7, the V gene TRBV5-1; possibly TRBD1 for D (6 bases). The germline gives CDR1 SGHRS, CDR2 YFSETQ. V was cut by 0 bases and J by 3 bases, with 13 bases left in between. The CDR3 consists of 15 residues. This CDR3 is CASSLAFDRIYEQYF. In nucleotides, the CDR3 is TGCGCCAGCAGCTTGGCCTTCGACAGGATCTACGAGCAGTACTTC.

The chain joins TRBV7-9 to TRBJ2-1, with TRBD2 matching 10 bases. Germline V lookup: CDR1 SEHNR, CDR2 FQNEAQ (reference sequence). CDR3 length: 16 amino acids. With V trimmed by 5 bases and J by 3 bases, 7 bases remained unmatched. CDR3 sequence reads: CASSPRTSGLYNEQFF. CDR3 DNA: TGTGCCAGCAGCCCGCGGACTAGCGGACTCTACAATGAGCAGTTCTTC.

Only a few counts were recorded for this clone. The chain employs TRBV21-1 and TRBJ1-5; TRBD1 reflects the table's D call only, with no check against the DNA. TRBV21-1 is given as a pseudogene. The CDR3 is 19 residues long. The CDR3 nucleotides are TGTGCCAGCAGCAAAGCCCCCCGACAGGGGACTTATAGCAATCAGCCCCAGCATTTT. This sequence encodes CASSKAPRQGTYSNQPQHF.

The chain couples TRBV5-1 to TRBJ2-1; D may be TRBD2 (6 bases). This CDR3 has 15 residues. Per germline, CDR1 SGHRS and CDR2 YFSETQ. Trimming took 0 bases from V and 1 from J, leaving 8 bases between them. CDR3 DNA sequence: TGCGCCAGCAGCTTGGAGGCGGGGTCCTACAATGAGCAGTTCTTC. Translation: CASSLEAGSYNEQFF.

V gene TRBV13 combines with J gene TRBJ2-3, with D unclear. Trimming shortened V by 4 bases and J by 9 bases, and 8 bases separated the two germline ends. Germline loops: CDR1 PRHDT, CDR2 FYEKMQ (reference sequence). CDR3 length: 11 residues. The CDR3 here is CASSSLGTQYF. In DNA, the CDR3 is TGTGCCAGCAGCTCCCTAGGCACGCAGTATTTT.

This clone has a handful of counts. The DNA of the CDR3 is TGCGCCAGCAGCTCACTCCGGGCGGGAGGGGCAGATACGCAGTATTTT. Encoded protein: CASSSLRAGGADTQYF. The J gene is TRBJ2-3, the V gene TRBV5-1, with TRBD2 matching 9 bases. V shed 3 bases and J 4 bases; nucleotides not matched to a gene: 9. This CDR3 has 16 residues. The germline V gene has CDR1 SGHRS and CDR2 YFSETQ.

The chain recombines TRBV27 with TRBJ2-5; 8 nucleotides agree with TRBD1. Germline V lookup: CDR1 MNHEY, CDR2 SMNVEV (reference sequence). CDR3 length equals 16 residues. V lost 3 bases, J lost 1 base, and 7 bases stayed unmatched. The CDR3 sequence is CASSLGAGGFQETQYF. The CDR3 DNA reads TGTGCCAGCAGTTTGGGGGCAGGGGGCTTCCAAGAGACCCAGTACTTC.

The chain employs TRBV6-5 and TRBJ1-2; no definite D call. CDR3 size: 14 residues. V dropped 6 bases and J dropped 8 bases, with 19 bases sitting between them. Per germline, CDR1 MNHEY and CDR2 SVGAGI. The chain's CDR3 is CASSYGTRLRGYTF. CDR3 nucleotide sequence: TGTGCCAGCAGCTACGGAACACGGCTGCGGGGCTACACCTTC.

V gene TRBV28 combines with J gene TRBJ2-7; 9 nucleotides match TRBD2. The CDR3 is made up of 15 amino acids. Germline values: CDR1 MDHEN, CDR2 SYDVKM. J lost 3 bases, V lost 2 bases, and 5 bases had no gene match. The CDR3 here is CASSLVAGVVYEQYF. CDR3 nucleotide sequence: TGTGCCAGCAGTTTAGTAGCGGGAGTTGTCTACGAGCAGTACTTC.

This clone was seen a few times. The chain links TRBV7-9 to TRBJ1-2, with 9 bases aligning to TRBD1. J lost 5 bases, V lost 9 bases, and 7 bases had no gene match. CDR3 size: 13 residues. Germline CDR1 SEHNR, CDR2 FQNEAQ (reference sequence). CDR3 region: CASDTGGLYGYTF. The CDR3 DNA is TGTGCCAGTGATACAGGGGGCTTATATGGCTACACCTTC. Variable domain in full (rest from reference TRBV7-9 and TRBJ1-2): DTGVSQNPRHKITKRGQNVTFRCDPISEHNRLYWYRQTLGQGPEFLTYFQNEAQLEKSRLLSDRFSAERPKGSFSTLEIQRTEQGDSAMYLCASDTGGLYGYTFGSGTRLTVV.

V and J are TRBV6-5 and TRBJ2-7; 7 bases align to TRBD2. The germline V gene encodes CDR1 MNHEY and CDR2 SVGAGI. CDR3 length: 16 residues. V lost 4 bases and J lost 0; bases outside the gene matches: 9. This chain's CDR3 is CASSSRAGRTSYEQYF. CDR3 DNA sequence: TGTGCCAGCAGTTCAAGAGCGGGACGAACCTCCTACGAGCAGTACTTC.

Of note for this clone: Germline is not matched at one junction end, which may reflect a read error. The chain has TRBV28 and TRBJ2-5, with D tentatively TRBD1 (6 bases). Germline CDR1 reads MDHEN; CDR2 reads SYDVKM. CDR3 length equals 14 residues. DNA for the CDR3: TGTGCCAGCAGGTTATCGTTGACAGGAGAGACCCAGTACTTC. Its translation is CASRLSLTGETQYF.

The rearrangement links TRBV7-2 to TRBJ2-2; 7 nucleotides agree with TRBD2. CDR3 length: 16 residues. Germline V gene lookup returns CDR1 SGHTA and CDR2 FQGNSA. J gave up 4 bases and V 1 base, and 6 bases lay outside the gene matches. CDR3 coding DNA: TGTGCCAGCAGCTTAGTGGGGGGAGGGAGCACCGGGGAGCTGTTTTTT. Translating it yields CASSLVGGGSTGELFF.

This clone was counted only a few times. Distinct nucleotide sequences in the sample also encode this CDR3. The chain combines TRBV4-3 with TRBJ2-7, with 9 bases identical to TRBD1. J was trimmed by 2 bases and V by 1 base; bases with no gene match: 0. The CDR3 loop spans 14 amino acids. Germline CDR1 reads LGHNA; CDR2 reads YSLEER. Here the CDR3 reads CASSQGQGAYEQYF. Here the CDR3 DNA reads TGCGCCAGCAGCCAAGGACAGGGGGCCTACGAGCAGTACTTC.

The chain carries TRBV6-5 and TRBJ1-2; tentatively, D is TRBD1 (5 bases). Germline-derived CDR1 and CDR2 are MNHEY and SVGAGI. This CDR3 comprises 12 residues. Trimming took 2 bases from V and 6 from J, leaving 7 bases between them. The CDR3 is CASSYRGNGYTF. CDR3 DNA: TGTGCCAGCAGTTACAGGGGTAATGGCTACACCTTC.

The chain carries TRBV11-3 and TRBJ2-1, with 7 bases identical to TRBD2. From germline, CDR1 is SGHNT and CDR2 YENEEA. The trim removed 3 bases at V and 7 bases at J, leaving 6 bases unmatched. CDR3 length: 14 amino acids. CDR3: CASSFKTSINEQFF. DNA for the CDR3: TGTGCCAGCAGCTTCAAGACTAGCATAAATGAGCAGTTCTTC.

This clone showed up just a few times. The V and J genes are TRBV6-1 and TRBJ2-7; no reliable D call. Germline values: CDR1 MNHNS, CDR2 SASEGT. The CDR3 has 12 amino acids. V lost 3 bases to trimming and J lost 2 bases, with 5 bases between them. The DNA for the CDR3 is TGTGCCAGCAGTGACAGTCCCTACGAGCAGTACTTC. Amino acids: CASSDSPYEQYF.

The rearrangement uses TRBV11-2 and TRBJ1-1; perhaps TRBD1 as D (6 bases). The CDR3 runs 16 residues. With 5 bases removed from V and 0 bases from J, the gap between germline ends came to 16 bases. Germline CDR1 reads SGHAT; CDR2 reads FQNNGV. The CDR3 reads CASSARLPGVNTEAFF. CDR3 sequence (DNA): TGTGCCAGCAGCGCAAGGCTTCCAGGGGTGAACACTGAAGCTTTCTTT. Full variable domain (remainder filled in from reference TRBV11-2 and TRBJ1-1): EAGVAQSPRYKIIEKRQSVAFWCNPISGHATLYWYQQILGQGPKLLIQFQNNGVVDDSQLPKDRFSAERLKGVDSTLKIQPAKLEDSAVYLCASSARLPGVNTEAFFGQGTRLTVV.